The present T cell receptor beta chain was sequenced within a study of T cells after yellow fever vaccination. The TCR cDNA carried a universal primer site and UMIs from 5'RACE template switching. TCRdb fed the 5' RACE reads into MiXCR, producing one record per CDR3 protein. The sample gives about 340,000 distinct CDR3 sequences, under 15% of which show up once; more than 3% is in the top ten. The source material was CD4+ T cells sorted from PBMCs, sampled 15 days after the yellow fever booster vaccination. This sequence originates from a man in his late teens or twenties who received the YFV17D yellow fever vaccine.

CDR3 protein: CASSSDPLGTEAFF. Here the CDR3 DNA reads TGTGCCAGCAGCTCAGATCCATTGGGCACTGAAGCTTTCTTT. The chain links TRBV11-2 to TRBJ1-1; D remains ambiguous. Germline V gene data show CDR1 as SGHAT and CDR2 as FQNNGV. The CDR3 loop spans 14 amino acids. The ends were cut back, 4 bases at V and 4 bases at J, with 13 bases in the middle.